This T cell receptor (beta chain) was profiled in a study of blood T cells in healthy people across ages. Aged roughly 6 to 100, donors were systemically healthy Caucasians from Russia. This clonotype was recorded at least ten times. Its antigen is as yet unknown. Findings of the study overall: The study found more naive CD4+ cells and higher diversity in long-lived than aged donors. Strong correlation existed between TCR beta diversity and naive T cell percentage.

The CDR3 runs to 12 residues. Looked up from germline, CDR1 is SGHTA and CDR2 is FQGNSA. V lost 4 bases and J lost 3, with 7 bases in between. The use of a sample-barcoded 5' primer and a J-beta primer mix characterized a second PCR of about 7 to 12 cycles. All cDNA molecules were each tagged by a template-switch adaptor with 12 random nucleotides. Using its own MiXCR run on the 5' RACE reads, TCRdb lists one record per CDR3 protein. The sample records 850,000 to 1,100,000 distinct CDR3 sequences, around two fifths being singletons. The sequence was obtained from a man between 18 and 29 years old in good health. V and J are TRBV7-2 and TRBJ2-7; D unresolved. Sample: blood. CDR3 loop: CASSYGLYEQYF. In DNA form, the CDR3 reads TGTGCCAGCAGCTACGGTCTCTACGAGCAGTACTTC.